The TCR beta chain described here comes from a study of early T cells in non-severe SARS-CoV-2 infection. General study points: Sequences matched to VDJdb favored anti-spike CD8 responses, while private and CD4 specificities were missed.

V was shortened by 1 base and J by 5 bases, with 8 bases between the two germline ends. This CDR3 has 13 amino acids. Germline-derived CDR1 and CDR2 are LNHNV and YYDKDF (reference sequence). This clonotype counts as medium-sized (0.01 to 0.1%). The antigen is not known. Unique molecular identifiers tagged individual cDNA molecules. TCRdb processed the 5' RACE reads anew with MiXCR; each CDR3 protein has one entry. Of about 40,000 distinct CDR3 sequences listed, about 7.4% are singletons. The sequenced sample was whole blood, obtained at baseline. This TCR came from an adult who was a healthcare worker with PCR-confirmed SARS-CoV-2 infection or an uninfected control (not recorded which). The chain uses TRBV15 and TRBJ1-1; D remains ambiguous. CDR3 amino acids: CATSRVLGTEAFF. In DNA form, the CDR3 reads TGTGCCACCAGCAGAGTATTGGGGACTGAAGCTTTCTTT.